This TCR beta chain was sequenced in a study of blood T cell repertoires in COVID-19. Looking at the study overall: Nucleic acid was either cDNA or gDNA, and it came from T cells, B-cell-depleted T cells, or PBMCs.

All enrollees were about 18 to 89 years old and from fewer than 30 US areas. Cohort assignment relied on participant-reported clinical history. This CDR3 has 15 residues. Trimming took 0 bases from V and 8 from J; bases not matched to a gene: 8. The germline gives CDR1 SGHRS, CDR2 YFSETQ. Assay: immunoSEQ multiplex PCR; the TCRdb copy retains only in-frame clones and omits some. The sample includes roughly 180,000 clones, about 85% of them seen just once. The V call is TRBV5-1, the J call TRBJ1-2, with 9 bases aligning to TRBD1. This clonotype originated in a woman aged 40 to 50 with acute COVID-19. Sequencing input: PBMCs or T cells enriched from blood (not recorded which). This CDR3 reads CASSLEGQGTGGYTF. In DNA form, the CDR3 reads TGCGCCAGCAGCTTGGAAGGACAGGGGACAGGCGGCTACACCTTC.